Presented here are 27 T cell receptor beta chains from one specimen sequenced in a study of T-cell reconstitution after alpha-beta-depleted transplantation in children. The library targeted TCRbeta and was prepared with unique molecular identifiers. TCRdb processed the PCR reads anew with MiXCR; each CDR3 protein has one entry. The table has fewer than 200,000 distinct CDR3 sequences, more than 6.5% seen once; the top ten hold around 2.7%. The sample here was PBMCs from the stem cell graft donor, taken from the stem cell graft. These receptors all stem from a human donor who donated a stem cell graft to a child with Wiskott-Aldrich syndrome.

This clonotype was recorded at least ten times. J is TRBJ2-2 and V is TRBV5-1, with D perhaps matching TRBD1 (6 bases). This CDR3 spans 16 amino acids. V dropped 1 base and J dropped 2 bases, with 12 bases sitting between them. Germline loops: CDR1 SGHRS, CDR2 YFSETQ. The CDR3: CASSLTGPYNTGELFF. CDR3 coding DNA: TGCGCCAGCAGCTTGACAGGGCCCTACAACACCGGGGAGCTGTTTTTT.

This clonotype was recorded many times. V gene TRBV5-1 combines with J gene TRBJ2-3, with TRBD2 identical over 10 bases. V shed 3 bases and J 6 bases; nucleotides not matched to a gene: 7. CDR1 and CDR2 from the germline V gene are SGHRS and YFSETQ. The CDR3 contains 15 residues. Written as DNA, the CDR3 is TGCGCCAGCAGCTGGATAGCGGGGGGCCGGGATACGCAGTATTTT. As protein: CASSWIAGGRDTQYF.

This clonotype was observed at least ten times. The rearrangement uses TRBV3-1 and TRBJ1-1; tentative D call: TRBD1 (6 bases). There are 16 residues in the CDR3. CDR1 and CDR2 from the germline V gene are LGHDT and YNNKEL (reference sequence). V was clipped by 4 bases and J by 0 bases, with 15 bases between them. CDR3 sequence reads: CASSLRQDSMNTEAFF. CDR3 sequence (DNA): TGTGCCAGCAGCCTTCGACAGGACAGTATGAACACTGAAGCTTTCTTT.

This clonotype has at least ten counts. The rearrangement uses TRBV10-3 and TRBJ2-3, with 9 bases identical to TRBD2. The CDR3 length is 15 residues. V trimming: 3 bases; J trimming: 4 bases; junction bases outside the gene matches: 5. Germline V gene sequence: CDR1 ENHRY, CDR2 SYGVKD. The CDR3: CAISDLRGGADTQYF. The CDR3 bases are TGTGCCATCAGTGATTTGCGGGGGGGCGCAGATACGCAGTATTTT.

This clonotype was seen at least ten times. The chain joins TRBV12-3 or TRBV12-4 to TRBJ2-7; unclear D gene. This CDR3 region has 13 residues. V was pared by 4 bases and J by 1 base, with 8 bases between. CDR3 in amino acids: CASSSAASYEQYF. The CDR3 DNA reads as TGTGCCAGCAGTTCGGCAGCTTCCTACGAGCAGTACTTC.

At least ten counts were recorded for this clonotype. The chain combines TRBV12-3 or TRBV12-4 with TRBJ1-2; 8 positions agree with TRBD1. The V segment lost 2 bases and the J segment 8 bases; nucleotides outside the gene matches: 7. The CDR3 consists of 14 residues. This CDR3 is CASSLSVTGEGYTF. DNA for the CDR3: TGTGCCAGCAGTTTATCGGTGACAGGGGAAGGCTACACCTTC.

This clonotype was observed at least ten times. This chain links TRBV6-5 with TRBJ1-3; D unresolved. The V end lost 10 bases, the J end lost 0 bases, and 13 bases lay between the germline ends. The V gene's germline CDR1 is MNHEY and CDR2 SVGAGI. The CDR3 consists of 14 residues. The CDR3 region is CATSDRSSGNTIYF. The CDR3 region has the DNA TGTGCCACGTCAGACCGGAGCTCTGGAAACACCATATATTTT.

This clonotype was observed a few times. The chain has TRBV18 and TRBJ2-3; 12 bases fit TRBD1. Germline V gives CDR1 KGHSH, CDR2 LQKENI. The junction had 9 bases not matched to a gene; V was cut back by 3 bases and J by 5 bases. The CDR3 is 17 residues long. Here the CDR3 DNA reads TGTGCCAGCTCACCCCTCCGGGACAGGGGGCCGGGAGATACGCAGTATTTT. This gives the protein CASSPLRDRGPGDTQYF. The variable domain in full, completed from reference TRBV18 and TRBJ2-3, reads NAGVMQNPRHLVRRRGQEARLRCSPMKGHSHVYWYRQLPEEGLKFMVYLQKENIIDESGMPKERFSAEFPKEGPSILRIQQVVRGDSAAYFCASSPLRDRGPGDTQYFGPGTRLTVL.

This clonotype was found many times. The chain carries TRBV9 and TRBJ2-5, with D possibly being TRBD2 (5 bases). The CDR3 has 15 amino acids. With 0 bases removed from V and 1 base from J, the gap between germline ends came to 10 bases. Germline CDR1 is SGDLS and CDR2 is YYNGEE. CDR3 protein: CASSVAVASQETQYF. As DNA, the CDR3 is TGTGCCAGCAGCGTAGCCGTAGCGAGCCAAGAGACCCAGTACTTC.

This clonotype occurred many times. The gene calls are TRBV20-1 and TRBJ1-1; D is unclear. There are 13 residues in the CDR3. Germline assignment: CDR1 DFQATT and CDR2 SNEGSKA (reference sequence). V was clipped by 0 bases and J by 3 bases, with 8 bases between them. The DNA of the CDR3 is TGCAGTGCTAGAGATCGGGAGTACACTGAAGCTTTCTTT. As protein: CSARDREYTEAFF.

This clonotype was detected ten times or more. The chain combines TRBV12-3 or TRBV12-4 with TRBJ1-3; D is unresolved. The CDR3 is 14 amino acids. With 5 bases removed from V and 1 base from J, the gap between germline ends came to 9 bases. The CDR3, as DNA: TGTGCCAGCAGTAACTACGGATCTGGAAACACCATATATTTT. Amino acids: CASSNYGSGNTIYF.

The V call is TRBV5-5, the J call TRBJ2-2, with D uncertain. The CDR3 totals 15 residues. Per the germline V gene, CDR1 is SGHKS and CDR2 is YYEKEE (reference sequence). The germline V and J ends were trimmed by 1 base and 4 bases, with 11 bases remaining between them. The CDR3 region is CASSLINGFTGELFF. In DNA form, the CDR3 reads TGTGCCAGCAGCTTGATTAACGGGTTCACCGGGGAGCTGTTTTTT.

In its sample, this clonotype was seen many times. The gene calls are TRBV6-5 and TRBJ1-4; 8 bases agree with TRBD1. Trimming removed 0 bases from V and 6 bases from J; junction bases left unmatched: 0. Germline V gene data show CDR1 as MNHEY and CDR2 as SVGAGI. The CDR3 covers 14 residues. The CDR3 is CASSYSTGDEKLFF. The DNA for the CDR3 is TGTGCCAGCAGTTACTCGACAGGGGATGAAAAACTGTTTTTT.

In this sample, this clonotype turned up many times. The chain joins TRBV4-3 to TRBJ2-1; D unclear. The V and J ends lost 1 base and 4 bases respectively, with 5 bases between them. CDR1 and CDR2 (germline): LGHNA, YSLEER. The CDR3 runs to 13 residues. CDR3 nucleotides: TGCGCCAGCAGCCAAGGTCTGTACAATGAGCAGTTCTTC. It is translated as CASSQGLYNEQFF.

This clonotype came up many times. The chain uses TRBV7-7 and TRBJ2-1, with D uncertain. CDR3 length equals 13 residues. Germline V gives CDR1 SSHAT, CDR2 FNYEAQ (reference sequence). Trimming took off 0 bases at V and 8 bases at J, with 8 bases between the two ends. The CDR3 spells CASSLALEYEQFF. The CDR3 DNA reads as TGTGCCAGCAGCTTAGCGCTTGAGTATGAGCAGTTCTTC.

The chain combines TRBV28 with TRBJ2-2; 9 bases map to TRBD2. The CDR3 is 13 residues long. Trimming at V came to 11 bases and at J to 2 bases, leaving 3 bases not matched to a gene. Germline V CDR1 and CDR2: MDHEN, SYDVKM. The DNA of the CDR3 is TGTGCCGGGCTAGCGGGAAACACCGGGGAGCTGTTTTTT. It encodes CAGLAGNTGELFF.

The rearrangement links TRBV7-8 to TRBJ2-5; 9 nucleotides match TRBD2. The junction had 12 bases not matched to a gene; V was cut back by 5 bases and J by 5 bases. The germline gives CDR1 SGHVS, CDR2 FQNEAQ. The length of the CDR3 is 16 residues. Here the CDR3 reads CASSPAGRGGLETQYF. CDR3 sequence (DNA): TGTGCCAGCAGCCCCGCTGGGCGGGGGGGCCTGGAGACCCAGTACTTC.

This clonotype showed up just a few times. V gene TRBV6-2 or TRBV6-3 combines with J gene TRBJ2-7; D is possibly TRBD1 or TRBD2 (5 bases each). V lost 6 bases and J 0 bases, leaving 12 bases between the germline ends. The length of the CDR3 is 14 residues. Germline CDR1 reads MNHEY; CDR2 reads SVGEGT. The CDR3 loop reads CASRRDGASYEQYF. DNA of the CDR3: TGTGCCAGCAGAAGGGACGGAGCCTCCTACGAGCAGTACTTC.

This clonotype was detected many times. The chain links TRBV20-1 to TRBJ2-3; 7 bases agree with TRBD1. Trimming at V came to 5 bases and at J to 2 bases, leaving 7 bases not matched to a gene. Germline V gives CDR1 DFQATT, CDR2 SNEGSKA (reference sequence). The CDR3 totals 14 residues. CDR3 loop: CSALTGTDTDTQYF. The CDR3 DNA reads TGCAGTGCTCTTACCGGGACAGACACAGATACGCAGTATTTT.

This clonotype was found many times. In DNA, the CDR3 is TGCGCCAGCAGCCAGGGGGCTAGCGGTCAGTGGACCCAGTACTTC. Translation: CASSQGASGQWTQYF. J is TRBJ2-5 and V is TRBV5-1; D possibly corresponds to TRBD1 (8 bases). The ends were cut back, 4 bases at V and 7 bases at J, with 20 bases in the middle. The CDR3 length is 15 residues. The V gene's germline CDR1 is SGHRS and CDR2 YFSETQ.

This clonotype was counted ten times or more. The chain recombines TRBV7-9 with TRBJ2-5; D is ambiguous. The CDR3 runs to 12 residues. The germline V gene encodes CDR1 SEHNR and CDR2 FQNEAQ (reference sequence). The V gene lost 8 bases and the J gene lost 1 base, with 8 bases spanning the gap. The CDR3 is CASCRFQETQYF. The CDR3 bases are TGTGCCAGCTGCCGGTTCCAAGAGACCCAGTACTTC.

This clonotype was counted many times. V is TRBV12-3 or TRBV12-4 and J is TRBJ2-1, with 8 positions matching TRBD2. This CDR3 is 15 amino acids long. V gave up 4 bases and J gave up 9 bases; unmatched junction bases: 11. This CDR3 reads CASSSEAGGGIEQFF. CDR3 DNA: TGTGCCAGCAGTTCTGAGGCGGGAGGCGGTATTGAGCAGTTCTTC.

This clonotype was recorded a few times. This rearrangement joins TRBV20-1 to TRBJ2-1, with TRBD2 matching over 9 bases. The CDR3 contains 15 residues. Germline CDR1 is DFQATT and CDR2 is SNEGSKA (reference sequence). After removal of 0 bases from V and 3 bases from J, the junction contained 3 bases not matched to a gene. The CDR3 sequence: CSAREELAGYNEQFF. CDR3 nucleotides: TGCAGTGCTAGAGAAGAACTAGCGGGCTACAATGAGCAGTTCTTC.

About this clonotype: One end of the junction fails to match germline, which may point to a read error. The CDR3 sequence is CAASDYRGQIGELFF. CDR3 coding DNA: TGTGCCGCCAGTGATTATCGTGGTCAGATCGGGGAGCTGTTTTTT. The chain couples TRBV24-1 to TRBJ2-2; D remains ambiguous. This CDR3 has 15 residues. Per the germline V gene, CDR1 is KGHDR and CDR2 is SFDVKD.

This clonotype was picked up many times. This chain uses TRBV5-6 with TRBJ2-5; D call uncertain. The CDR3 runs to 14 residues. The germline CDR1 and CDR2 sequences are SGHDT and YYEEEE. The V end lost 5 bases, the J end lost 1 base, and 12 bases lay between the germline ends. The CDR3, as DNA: TGTGCCAGCAGGCAACGATCAGGCCAAGAGACCCAGTACTTC. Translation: CASRQRSGQETQYF.

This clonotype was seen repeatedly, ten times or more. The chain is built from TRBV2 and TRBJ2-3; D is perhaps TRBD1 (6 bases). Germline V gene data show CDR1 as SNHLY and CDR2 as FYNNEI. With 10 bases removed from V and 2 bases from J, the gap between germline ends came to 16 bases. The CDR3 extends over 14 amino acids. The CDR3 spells CATARTAYTDTQYF. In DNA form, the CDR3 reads TGTGCCACCGCACGGACAGCATACACAGATACGCAGTATTTT.

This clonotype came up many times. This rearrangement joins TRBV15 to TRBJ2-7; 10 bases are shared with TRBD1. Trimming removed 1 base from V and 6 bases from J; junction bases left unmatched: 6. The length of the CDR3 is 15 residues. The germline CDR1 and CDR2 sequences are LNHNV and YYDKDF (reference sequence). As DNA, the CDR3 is TGTGCCACCAGCAGAGTTAGACAGGGGGCCGGCGAGCAGTACTTC. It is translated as CATSRVRQGAGEQYF.